This T cell receptor beta chain was found in a study of PD-1 blockade in classical Hodgkin lymphoma. Study-level results: Possibly reflecting disease activity or prior therapy, repertoire differences have causes that remain undefined. It was reported that newly diagnosed patients had less baseline TCR diversity than healthy donors.

With respect to this clone: Antigen unknown.

Time point indicated: newly diagnosed, previously untreated cHL patient sample. From thawed PBMCs, CD4+ T cells were purified using magnetic negative selection. Untreated, newly diagnosed classical Hodgkin lymphoma PBMCs were used for comparison. Some clones are missing from TCRdb's copy, which holds only in-frame ones; the method was immunoSEQ multiplex PCR. The sample has tens of thousands of clones; about 87% are singletons. Trimming removed 1 base from V and 0 bases from J, with 12 bases in between. The CDR3 is 16 amino acids. The germline CDR1 and CDR2 sequences are SEHNR and FQNEAQ (reference sequence).

The chain uses TRBV7-9 and TRBJ1-1; D not resolved. Sequencing used CD4+ T cells from blood. This TCR derives from a human donor with classical Hodgkin lymphoma. CDR3 loop: CASSLGRTFMNTEAFF. The CDR3 nucleotides are TGTGCCAGCAGCTTAGGTCGGACGTTTATGAACACTGAAGCTTTCTTT.